The rows below give T cell receptor beta chains drawn from one sample of a study of T cells in Graves' hyperthyroidism and ophthalmopathy. TCRdb reprocessed the multiplex PCR reads with MiXCR, giving one entry per CDR3 protein. The sample consists of roughly 500,000 distinct CDR3 sequences, approximately 25% of them appearing once. Sample: blood. These receptors were taken from a woman in her 30s with Graves' ophthalmopathy. Each CDR3 is given with its conserved first and last residue. Each record gives: J gene, V gene, D gene, clone size, CDR3 DNA, CDR3 protein. A D gene is named only where the DNA matches it firmly. Clone size is stated in some rows and not others, as once, few, many or a class when expanded.

J: TRBJ2-7; V: TRBV30; D: NA; size: NA; DNA: TGTGCCTGGGACCGTGGGGGCTCCTACGAGCAGTACTTC; CDR3: CAWDRGGSYEQYF
J: TRBJ2-7; V: TRBV5-1; D: TRBD2; size: NA; DNA: TGCGCCAGCAGCTCCGGACTAGCGGTCGCCCTCTCCTACGAGCAGTACTTC; CDR3: CASSSGLAVALSYEQYF
J: TRBJ2-7; V: TRBV12-5; D: NA; size: NA; DNA: TGTGCTAGTGGTTTGGAATGGGAGCAGTACTTC; CDR3: CASGLEWEQYF
J: TRBJ1-1; V: TRBV6-2/TRBV6-3; D: NA; size: many; DNA: TGTGCCAGCAGCGATACAGGGTATGCTGAAGCTTTCTTT; CDR3: CASSDTGYAEAFF
J: TRBJ2-3; V: TRBV9; D: NA; size: NA; DNA: TGTGCCAGCAGCACAAGAGGGGGGGGCACAGATACGCAGTATTTT; CDR3: CASSTRGGGTDTQYF
J: TRBJ2-5; V: TRBV12-3/TRBV12-4; D: TRBD1; size: NA; DNA: TGTGCCAGCAGTAGTCGCAGGGGGCGAGAGACCCAGTACTTC; CDR3: CASSSRRGRETQYF
J: TRBJ2-5; V: TRBV20-1; D: NA; size: many; DNA: TGCAGTGCTAGCGCCGGCGGACAAGAGACCCAGTACTTC; CDR3: CSASAGGQETQYF
J: TRBJ2-7; V: TRBV2; D: NA; size: many; DNA: TGTGTCAGTAACGGGGAGGCATCGCGGGAGCAGTACTTC; CDR3: CVSNGEASREQYF
J: TRBJ1-5; V: TRBV20-1; D: NA; size: many; DNA: TGCAGTGCTAGTCGGGGAAATCAGCCCCAGCATTTT; CDR3: CSASRGNQPQHF
J: TRBJ1-1; V: TRBV6-1; D: TRBD1; size: NA; DNA: TGTGCCAGCAGTGGGAACAGGGGGCAGGGCACTGAAGCTTTCTTT; CDR3: CASSGNRGQGTEAFF
J: TRBJ2-7; V: TRBV29-1; D: TRBD1; size: many; DNA: TGCAGCGTTGGGGTAGGGGGCAGCGAGCAGTACTTC; CDR3: CSVGVGGSEQYF
J: TRBJ1-2; V: TRBV6-2/TRBV6-3; D: NA; size: many; DNA: TGTGCCAGCAGTTACTCGCTTGCATGGGGCAGAACCACGAACTATGGCTACACCTTC; CDR3: CASSYSLAWGRTTNYGYTF
J: TRBJ2-3; V: TRBV29-1; D: TRBD1; size: few; DNA: TGCAGCGTTGAAGTCACCGGGACAGGGAGAGATACGCAGTATTTT; CDR3: CSVEVTGTGRDTQYF
J: TRBJ1-2; V: TRBV14; D: NA; size: many; DNA: TGTGCCAGCAGCCCCGGGGTGGGGCACGACTATGGCTACACCTTC; CDR3: CASSPGVGHDYGYTF
J: TRBJ2-7; V: TRBV2; D: TRBD1; size: few; DNA: TGTGCCAGCTGGACAGGGTCATCCTACGAGCAGTACTTC; CDR3: CASWTGSSYEQYF
J: TRBJ2-7; V: TRBV3-1; D: TRBD1; size: many; DNA: TGTGCCAGCAGCCGTACAGGGGTCTCCTACGAGCAGTACTTC; CDR3: CASSRTGVSYEQYF
J: TRBJ1-1; V: TRBV6-5; D: TRBD1; size: NA; DNA: TGTGCCAGCATTAAATCGACAGGGATGAACTCTGAAGCTTTCTTT; CDR3: CASIKSTGMNSEAFF
J: TRBJ1-1; V: TRBV12-5; D: NA; size: NA; DNA: TGTGCTAGTGGTTTGGTAAGTGGGGGGAGGATTATGAACACTGAAGCTTTCTTT; CDR3: CASGLVSGGRIMNTEAFF
J: TRBJ1-2; V: TRBV6-1; D: NA; size: many; DNA: TGTGCCAGCACGAAGATGCCGGGGGCCCCTTATGGCTACACCTTC; CDR3: CASTKMPGAPYGYTF
J: TRBJ2-7; V: TRBV5-1; D: NA; size: NA; DNA: TGCGCCAGCAGCTTGTCGCTCTCCTTAACCTACGAGCAGTACTTC; CDR3: CASSLSLSLTYEQYF
J: TRBJ1-1; V: TRBV10-3; D: TRBD1; size: many; DNA: TGTGCCATCACCGGGGGACAGGGGGCGCGTACTGAAGCTTTCTTT; CDR3: CAITGGQGARTEAFF
J: TRBJ2-5; V: TRBV18; D: NA; size: NA; DNA: TGTGCCAGCTCACCAGGGACCAGGACGGAGACCCAGTACTTC; CDR3: CASSPGTRTETQYF
J: TRBJ2-1; V: TRBV27; D: TRBD2; size: many; DNA: TGTGCCAGCAGTCGGCGGGGGGCAAACTACAATGAGCAGTTCTTC; CDR3: CASSRRGANYNEQFF
J: TRBJ2-1; V: TRBV3-1; D: TRBD1; size: few; DNA: TGTGCCAGCAGCCACGGGACAGGGATCTACAATGAGCAGTTCTTC; CDR3: CASSHGTGIYNEQFF
J: TRBJ1-5; V: TRBV6-2/TRBV6-3; D: NA; size: few; DNA: TGTGCCAGCAGTCCCTTGAGGTTCGGGAGTCGAGATAGCAATCAGCCCCAGCATTTT; CDR3: CASSPLRFGSRDSNQPQHF
J: TRBJ1-2; V: TRBV11-3; D: TRBD1; size: many; DNA: TGTGCCAGCAGCTTAGGACCGGGACAGGGGTTCTATGGCTACACCTTC; CDR3: CASSLGPGQGFYGYTF
J: TRBJ1-2; V: TRBV2; D: NA; size: many; DNA: TGTGCCAGCAGTTTTACAGGCCTGGCGGGCGGCTACACCTTC; CDR3: CASSFTGLAGGYTF
J: TRBJ2-2; V: TRBV4-2; D: NA; size: few; DNA: TGTGCCAGCAGCCGACGAGACACCAACACCGGGGAGCTGTTTTTT; CDR3: CASSRRDTNTGELFF
J: TRBJ1-2; V: TRBV2; D: NA; size: NA; DNA: TGTGCCAGCAGTGAATGGGGATCTGACTACACCTTC; CDR3: CASSEWGSDYTF
J: TRBJ1-1; V: TRBV25-1; D: TRBD1; size: many; DNA: TGTGCCAGCAGTCAAACTACAGGGGCCCCCACTGAAGCTTTCTTT; CDR3: CASSQTTGAPTEAFF
J: TRBJ1-1; V: TRBV20-1; D: NA; size: many; DNA: TGCAGTGCTAGTCCCACACCAGAGAACACTGAAGCTTTCTTT; CDR3: CSASPTPENTEAFF
J: TRBJ2-2; V: TRBV19; D: NA; size: few; DNA: TGTGCCAGTAGTATAGTCCCGGGTAGGGACGGGGAGCTGTTTTTT; CDR3: CASSIVPGRDGELFF
J: TRBJ1-1; V: TRBV2; D: NA; size: many; DNA: TGTGCCAGCAGTGACGGTAGGGCCGGCACTGAAGCTTTCTTT; CDR3: CASSDGRAGTEAFF
J: TRBJ1-1; V: TRBV12-3/TRBV12-4; D: NA; size: NA; DNA: TGTGCCAGCAGCTTGAGGGACGGGGGGATTAAGGGTGAAGCTTTCTTT; CDR3: CASSLRDGGIKGEAFF
J: TRBJ2-2; V: TRBV20-1; D: NA; size: few; DNA: TGCAGTGCGGGGGGGCCGTTTACCGGGGAGCTGTTTTTT; CDR3: CSAGGPFTGELFF
J: TRBJ2-2; V: TRBV15; D: TRBD1; size: many; DNA: TGTGCCACCAGCAGTTGGGGACAGGGGGCGTCAGTCGGGGAGCTGTTTTTT; CDR3: CATSSWGQGASVGELFF
J: TRBJ1-2; V: TRBV18; D: NA; size: few; DNA: TGTGCCAGCTCACCACAGGATTTGAACTATGGCTACACCTTC; CDR3: CASSPQDLNYGYTF
J: TRBJ1-1; V: TRBV4-1; D: NA; size: few; DNA: TGCGCCAGCAGCGAAACATCAGACACTGAAGCTTTCTTT; CDR3: CASSETSDTEAFF
J: TRBJ1-3; V: TRBV2; D: NA; size: many; DNA: TGTGCCAGTAACCACAACGGAAACACCATATATTTT; CDR3: CASNHNGNTIYF
J: TRBJ2-7; V: TRBV11-2; D: NA; size: NA; DNA: TGTGCCAGCAGCTCCGGGCCGCGTGGGTCGCGCTACGAGCAGTACTTC; CDR3: CASSSGPRGSRYEQYF
J: TRBJ1-1; V: TRBV6-5; D: NA; size: NA; DNA: TGTGCCAGCAGTTACAGTCCACTCATAGGGAACACTGAAGCTTTCTTT; CDR3: CASSYSPLIGNTEAFF
J: TRBJ2-7; V: TRBV12-3/TRBV12-4; D: TRBD2; size: many; DNA: TGTGCCAGCAGTTTAGGTCCAGGGAGGGGAGAGCAGTACTTC; CDR3: CASSLGPGRGEQYF
J: TRBJ2-7; V: TRBV20-1; D: TRBD1; size: NA; DNA: TGCAGTGCTAGAGGCCTTGGGACAGTATCCTACGAGCAGTACTTC; CDR3: CSARGLGTVSYEQYF
J: TRBJ1-5; V: TRBV7-2; D: TRBD1; size: NA; DNA: TGTGCCAGCAGCTTAGTGGGGACAGGGGGTCAGCCCCAGCATTTT; CDR3: CASSLVGTGGQPQHF
J: TRBJ1-3; V: TRBV12-3/TRBV12-4; D: TRBD1; size: NA; DNA: TGTGCCAGCAGTGGCGGACAGGGGGGCGGAAACACCATATATTTT; CDR3: CASSGGQGGGNTIYF
J: TRBJ2-7; V: TRBV13; D: NA; size: once; DNA: TGTGCCAGCAACCTAGGGCAGGCAAGCTACGAGCAGTACTTC; CDR3: CASNLGQASYEQYF
J: TRBJ2-5; V: TRBV6-2/TRBV6-3; D: NA; size: NA; DNA: TGTGCCAGCAGCCGTACCTTGGGGGAGACCCAGTACTTC; CDR3: CASSRTLGETQYF
J: TRBJ2-4; V: TRBV19; D: NA; size: NA; DNA: TGTGCCAGTAGTCCAGGGAGGTCGGCCAAAAACATTCAGTACTTC; CDR3: CASSPGRSAKNIQYF
J: TRBJ2-5; V: TRBV6-2/TRBV6-3; D: TRBD2; size: NA; DNA: TGTGCCAGCAGTTTGACTAGCGGGGAGGAGACCCAGTACTTC; CDR3: CASSLTSGEETQYF
J: TRBJ1-2; V: TRBV6-5; D: NA; size: NA; DNA: TGTGCCAGCAGTTGTGCAGGGTTGGATGGCTACACCTTC; CDR3: CASSCAGLDGYTF
J: TRBJ1-5; V: TRBV20-1; D: NA; size: many; DNA: TGCAGTGCTAGCCAGGGTGGCGACCAGCCCCAGCATTTT; CDR3: CSASQGGDQPQHF
J: TRBJ1-2; V: TRBV6-5; D: NA; size: many; DNA: TGTGCCAGTTTTACGAGGGTGGAGGCTACTAACTATGGCTACACCTTC; CDR3: CASFTRVEATNYGYTF
J: TRBJ2-7; V: TRBV6-5; D: NA; size: many; DNA: TGTGCCAGCAGTTACGCCCCCGGGACATCCCGCGAGGAGTACTTC; CDR3: CASSYAPGTSREEYF